Shown below are 10 T cell receptor beta chains from a single sample sequenced in a study of shared clonotypes between healthy human individuals. The method was immunoSEQ multiplex PCR; TCRdb's version includes in-frame clones alone and lacks a portion of them. The repertoire holds just over 2,000,000 clones, with 95% as singletons. Sequencing was done on a sample of naive CD4+ T cells sorted from blood. This sample's subset: CD45RA+ positively selected. The receptors come from a man aged 18 to 29 in good health.

The chain links TRBV10-3 to TRBJ2-7, with 8 bases fitting TRBD1. This CDR3 comprises 15 residues. After removal of 4 bases from V and 2 bases from J, the junction contained 7 bases not matched to a gene. Germline V gives CDR1 ENHRY, CDR2 SYGVKD. CDR3 sequence: CAISGTNRGTYEQYF. DNA of the CDR3: TGTGCCATCAGTGGAACAAACAGGGGGACCTACGAGCAGTACTTC.

V and J are TRBV27 and TRBJ1-5; tentative D call: TRBD1 (6 bases). Trimming stripped 5 bases from V and 1 base from J, with 15 bases between. This CDR3 has 16 amino acids. Germline values: CDR1 MNHEY, CDR2 SMNVEV (reference sequence). This chain's CDR3 is CASSPLDRWSNQPQHF. The CDR3 DNA reads as TGTGCCAGCAGTCCCCTAGACAGGTGGAGCAATCAGCCCCAGCATTTT.

This sequence joins TRBV18 and TRBJ2-5, with D unresolved. The CDR3 covers 13 residues. Germline CDR1 reads KGHSH; CDR2 reads LQKENI. The V end lost 8 bases, the J end lost 5 bases, and 15 bases lay between the germline ends. The CDR3 bases are TGTGCCAGCGCGATGGGTAATAAGGAGACCCAGTACTTC. This sequence encodes CASAMGNKETQYF.

This sequence joins TRBV5-4 and TRBJ2-7, with 9 bases that match TRBD2. The CDR3 length is 15 residues. The V gene end was trimmed by 3 bases and the J gene end by 2 bases; junction bases not matched to a gene: 6. Per germline, CDR1 SGHNT and CDR2 YYREEE (reference sequence). The CDR3 DNA is TGTGCCAGCAGCTCCGGGGGCGGGAGGGCCTACGAGCAGTACTTC. Translation: CASSSGGGRAYEQYF.

V is TRBV7-9 and J is TRBJ2-7; TRBD2 might be the D (5 bases). This CDR3 has 15 amino acids. In germline, CDR1 is SEHNR, CDR2 FQNEAQ (reference sequence). V gave up 5 bases and J gave up 4 bases, with 18 bases separating them. The CDR3 DNA sequence: TGTGCCAGCAGCCACAACCGGCTAGCTGGATACGAGCAGTACTTC. Translated: CASSHNRLAGYEQYF.

The rearrangement uses TRBV5-6 and TRBJ2-3; D is perhaps TRBD2 (6 bases). The CDR3 is 16 amino acids. The V and J ends lost 5 bases and 4 bases respectively, with 20 bases between them. Germline V gene lookup returns CDR1 SGHDT and CDR2 YYEEEE. The CDR3 DNA sequence: TGTGCCAGCAGGATCGCCGGGAAAACGGGGGCAGATACGCAGTATTTT. This codes for CASRIAGKTGADTQYF.

This chain joins TRBV11-2 and TRBJ2-1; D unclear. The V end was cut by 2 bases, the J end by 5 bases, with 7 bases between. This CDR3 spans 13 amino acids. Per the germline V gene, CDR1 is SGHAT and CDR2 is FQNNGV. The CDR3 DNA is TGTGCCAGCAGCTTAAACGTCAACAATGAGCAGTTCTTC. It encodes CASSLNVNNEQFF.

The chain combines TRBV5-4 with TRBJ1-1, with 7 bases identical to TRBD1. CDR1 and CDR2 from the germline V gene are SGHNT and YYREEE (reference sequence). The length of the CDR3 is 13 residues. V trimming: 4 bases; J trimming: 0 bases; junction bases outside the gene matches: 0. The CDR3 is CASSDRVNTEAFF. In DNA form, the CDR3 reads TGTGCCAGCAGCGACAGGGTGAACACTGAAGCTTTCTTT. The variable domain in full, completed from reference TRBV5-4 and TRBJ1-1, reads ETGVTQSPTHLIKTRGQQVTLRCSSQSGHNTVSWYQQALGQGPQFIFQYYREEENGRGNFPPRFSGLQFPNYSSELNVNALELDDSALYLCASSDRVNTEAFFGQGTRLTVV.

In DNA form, the CDR3 reads TGTGCCATATCCGCGTCGGGGACCAATGAAAAACTGTTTTTT. Translated, it gives CAISASGTNEKLFF. The rearrangement links TRBV10-3 to TRBJ1-4; D is perhaps TRBD1 (5 bases). Trimming cost V 9 bases and J 5 bases, with 16 bases left between them. CDR1 ENHRY and CDR2 SYGVKD come from the germline V gene. This CDR3 has 14 residues.

The V call is TRBV2, the J call TRBJ2-3; 8 nucleotides align to TRBD1. After removal of 4 bases from V and 8 bases from J, the junction contained 2 bases not matched to a gene. This CDR3 has 12 residues. The V gene's germline CDR1 is SNHLY and CDR2 FYNNEI. The CDR3 sequence: CASSGDRPTQYF. CDR3 DNA: TGTGCCAGCAGTGGGGACAGGCCTACGCAGTATTTT.